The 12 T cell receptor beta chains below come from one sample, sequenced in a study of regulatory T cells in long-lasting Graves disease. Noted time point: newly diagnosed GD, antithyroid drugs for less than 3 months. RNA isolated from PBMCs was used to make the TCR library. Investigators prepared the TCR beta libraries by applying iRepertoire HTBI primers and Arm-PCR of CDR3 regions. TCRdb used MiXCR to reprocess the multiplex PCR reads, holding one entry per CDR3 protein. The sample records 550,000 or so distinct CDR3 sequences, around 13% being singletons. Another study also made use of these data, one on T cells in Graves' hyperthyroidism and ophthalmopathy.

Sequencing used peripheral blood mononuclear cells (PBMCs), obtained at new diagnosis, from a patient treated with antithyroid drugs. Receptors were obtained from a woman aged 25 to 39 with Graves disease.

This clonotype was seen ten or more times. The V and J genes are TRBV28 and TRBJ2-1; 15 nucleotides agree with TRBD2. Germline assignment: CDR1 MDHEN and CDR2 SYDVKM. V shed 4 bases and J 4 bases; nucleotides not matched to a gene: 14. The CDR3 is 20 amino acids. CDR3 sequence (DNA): TGTGCCAGCAGTTCCAGGACTAGCGGGAGGGCCCGGGCGTTATACAATGAGCAGTTCTTC. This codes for CASSSRTSGRARALYNEQFF.

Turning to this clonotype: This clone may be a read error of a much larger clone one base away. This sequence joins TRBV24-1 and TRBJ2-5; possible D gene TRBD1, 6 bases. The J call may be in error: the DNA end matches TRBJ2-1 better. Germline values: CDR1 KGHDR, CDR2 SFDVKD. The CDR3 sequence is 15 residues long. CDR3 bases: TGTGCCACCAGTGATGGAAGTGGACAGCCCTACGAGCAGTTCTTC. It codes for CATSDGSGQPYEQFF.

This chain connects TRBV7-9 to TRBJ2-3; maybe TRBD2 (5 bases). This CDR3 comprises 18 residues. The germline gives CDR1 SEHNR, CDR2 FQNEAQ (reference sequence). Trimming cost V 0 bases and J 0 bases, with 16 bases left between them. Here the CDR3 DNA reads TGTGCCAGCAGCTTAGCGGGGATTCTAGAGGGAAGCACAGATACGCAGTATTTT. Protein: CASSLAGILEGSTDTQYF.

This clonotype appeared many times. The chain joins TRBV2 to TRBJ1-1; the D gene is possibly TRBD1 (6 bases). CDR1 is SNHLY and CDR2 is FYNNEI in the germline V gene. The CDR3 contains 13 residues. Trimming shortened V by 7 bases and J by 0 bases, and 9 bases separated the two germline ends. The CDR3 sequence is CASIYRVNTEAFF. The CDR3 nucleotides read TGTGCCAGCATTTACAGGGTGAACACTGAAGCTTTCTTT.

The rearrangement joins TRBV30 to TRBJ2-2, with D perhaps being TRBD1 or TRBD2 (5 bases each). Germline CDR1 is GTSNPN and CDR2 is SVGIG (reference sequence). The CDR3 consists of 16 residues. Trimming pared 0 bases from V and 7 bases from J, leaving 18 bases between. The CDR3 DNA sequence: TGTGCCTGGAGTGTACGGGGTCGGATAGGGGTCGGGGAGCTGTTTTTT. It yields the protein CAWSVRGRIGVGELFF.

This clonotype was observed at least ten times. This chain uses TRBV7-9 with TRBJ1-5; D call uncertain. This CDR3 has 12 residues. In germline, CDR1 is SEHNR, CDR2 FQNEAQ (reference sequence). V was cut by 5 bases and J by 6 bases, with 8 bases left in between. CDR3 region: CASSRGIQPQHF. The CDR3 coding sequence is TGTGCCAGCAGCCGAGGGATTCAGCCCCAGCATTTT.

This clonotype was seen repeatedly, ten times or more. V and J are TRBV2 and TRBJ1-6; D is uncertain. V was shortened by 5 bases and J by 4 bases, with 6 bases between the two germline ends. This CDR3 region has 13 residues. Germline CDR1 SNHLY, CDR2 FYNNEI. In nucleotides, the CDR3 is TGTGCCAGCAGTACTGATTATAATTCACCCCTCCACTTT. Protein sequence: CASSTDYNSPLHF.

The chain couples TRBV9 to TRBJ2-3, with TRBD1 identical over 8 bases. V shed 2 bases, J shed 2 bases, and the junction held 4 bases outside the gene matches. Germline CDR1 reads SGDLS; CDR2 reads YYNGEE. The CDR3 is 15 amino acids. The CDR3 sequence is CASSVNRGYTDTQYF. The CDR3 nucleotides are TGTGCCAGCAGCGTCAACAGGGGGTACACAGATACGCAGTATTTT.

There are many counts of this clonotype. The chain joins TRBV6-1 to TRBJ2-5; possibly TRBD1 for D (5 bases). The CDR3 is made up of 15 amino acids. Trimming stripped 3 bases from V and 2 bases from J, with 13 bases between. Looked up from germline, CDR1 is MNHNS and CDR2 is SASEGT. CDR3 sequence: CASSDLKGRQETQYF. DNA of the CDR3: TGTGCCAGCAGTGACCTTAAGGGGCGGCAAGAGACCCAGTACTTC.

The CDR3 nucleotides read TGTGCCAGTCAGAGGGGGACCGCTGCTAACTATGGCTACACCTTC. Protein sequence: CASQRGTAANYGYTF. The chain couples TRBV19 to TRBJ1-2, with a weak D call TRBD1 (6 bases). The germline CDR1 and CDR2 sequences are LNHDA and SQIVND (reference sequence). The CDR3 covers 15 residues. The ends were cut back, 8 bases at V and 0 bases at J, with 16 bases in the middle.

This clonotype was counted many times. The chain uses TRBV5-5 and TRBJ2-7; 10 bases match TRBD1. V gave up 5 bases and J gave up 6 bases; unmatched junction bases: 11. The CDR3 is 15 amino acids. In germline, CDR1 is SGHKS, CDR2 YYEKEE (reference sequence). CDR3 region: CASSWGTGDFAEQYF. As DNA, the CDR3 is TGTGCCAGCAGTTGGGGGACAGGGGATTTTGCCGAGCAGTACTTC.

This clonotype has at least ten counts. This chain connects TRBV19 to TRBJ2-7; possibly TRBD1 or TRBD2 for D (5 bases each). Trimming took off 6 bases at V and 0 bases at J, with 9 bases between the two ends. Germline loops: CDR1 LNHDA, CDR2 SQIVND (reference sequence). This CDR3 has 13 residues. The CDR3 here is CASSGTISYEQYF. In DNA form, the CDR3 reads TGTGCCAGTAGCGGGACCATCTCCTACGAGCAGTACTTC.